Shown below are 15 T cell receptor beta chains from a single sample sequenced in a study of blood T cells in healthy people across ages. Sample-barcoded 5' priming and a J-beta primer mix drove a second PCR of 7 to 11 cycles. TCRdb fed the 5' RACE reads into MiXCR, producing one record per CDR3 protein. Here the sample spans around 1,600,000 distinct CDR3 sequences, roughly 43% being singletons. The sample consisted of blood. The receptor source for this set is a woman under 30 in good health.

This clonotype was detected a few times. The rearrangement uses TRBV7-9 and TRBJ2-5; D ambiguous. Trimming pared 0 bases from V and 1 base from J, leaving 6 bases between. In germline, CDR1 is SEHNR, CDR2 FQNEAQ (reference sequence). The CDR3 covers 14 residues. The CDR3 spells CASSLASFQETQYF. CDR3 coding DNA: TGTGCCAGCAGCTTAGCCTCCTTCCAAGAGACCCAGTACTTC.

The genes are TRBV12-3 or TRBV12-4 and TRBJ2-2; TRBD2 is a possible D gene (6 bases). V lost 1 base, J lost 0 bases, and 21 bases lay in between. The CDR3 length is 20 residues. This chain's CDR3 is CASSLVPLTTSGSNTGELFF. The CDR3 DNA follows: TGTGCCAGCAGTTTAGTCCCCTTAACTACCAGCGGGTCGAACACCGGGGAGCTGTTTTTT.

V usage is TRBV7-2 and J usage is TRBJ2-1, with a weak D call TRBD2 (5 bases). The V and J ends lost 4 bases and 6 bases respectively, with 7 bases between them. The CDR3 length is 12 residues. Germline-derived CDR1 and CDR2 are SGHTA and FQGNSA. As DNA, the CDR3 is TGTGCCAGCAGCTCGGACTTCAATGAGCAGTTCTTC. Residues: CASSSDFNEQFF.

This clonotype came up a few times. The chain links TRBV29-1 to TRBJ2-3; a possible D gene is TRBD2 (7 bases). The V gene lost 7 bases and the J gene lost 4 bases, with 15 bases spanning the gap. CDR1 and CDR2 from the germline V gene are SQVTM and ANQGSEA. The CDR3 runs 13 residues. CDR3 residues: CSGGREKADTQYF. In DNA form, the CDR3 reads TGCAGCGGGGGGCGGGAGAAGGCAGATACGCAGTATTTT.

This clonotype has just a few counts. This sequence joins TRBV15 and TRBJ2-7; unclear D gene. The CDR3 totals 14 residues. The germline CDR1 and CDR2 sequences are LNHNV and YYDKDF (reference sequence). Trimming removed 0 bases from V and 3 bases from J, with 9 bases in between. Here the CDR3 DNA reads TGTGCCACCAGCAGAGATAGATACAGCTACGAGCAGTACTTC. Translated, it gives CATSRDRYSYEQYF.

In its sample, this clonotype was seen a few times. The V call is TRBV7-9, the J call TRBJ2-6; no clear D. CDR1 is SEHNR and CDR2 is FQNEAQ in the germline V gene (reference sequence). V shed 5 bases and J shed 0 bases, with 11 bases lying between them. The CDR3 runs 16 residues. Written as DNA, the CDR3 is TGTGCCAGCAGCACGTCCCATCTCTCTGGGGCCAACGTCCTGACTTTC. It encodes CASSTSHLSGANVLTF.

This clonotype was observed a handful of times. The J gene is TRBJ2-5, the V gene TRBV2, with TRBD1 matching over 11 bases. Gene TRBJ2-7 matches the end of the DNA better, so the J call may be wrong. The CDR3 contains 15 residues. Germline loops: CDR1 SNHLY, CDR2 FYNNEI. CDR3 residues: CASSLGQGALREQYF. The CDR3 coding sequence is TGTGCCAGCAGTCTCGGACAGGGGGCTCTCCGCGAGCAGTACTTC.

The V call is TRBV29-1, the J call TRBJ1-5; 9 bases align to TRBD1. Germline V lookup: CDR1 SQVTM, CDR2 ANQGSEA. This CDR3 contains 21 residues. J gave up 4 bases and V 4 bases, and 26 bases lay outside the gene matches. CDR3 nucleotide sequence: TGCAGCGTTGCGACGGCCGGGACAGGGATCACTGGGGGAAGCGTGAATCAGCCCCAGCATTTT. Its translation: CSVATAGTGITGGSVNQPQHF.

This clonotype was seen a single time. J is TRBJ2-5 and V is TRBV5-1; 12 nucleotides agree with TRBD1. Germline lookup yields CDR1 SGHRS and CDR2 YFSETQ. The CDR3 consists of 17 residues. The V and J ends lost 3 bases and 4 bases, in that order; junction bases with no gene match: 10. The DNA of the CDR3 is TGCGCCAGCAGCTCCGGGACAGGGGGCATTCGCGTAGAGACCCAGTACTTC. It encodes CASSSGTGGIRVETQYF.

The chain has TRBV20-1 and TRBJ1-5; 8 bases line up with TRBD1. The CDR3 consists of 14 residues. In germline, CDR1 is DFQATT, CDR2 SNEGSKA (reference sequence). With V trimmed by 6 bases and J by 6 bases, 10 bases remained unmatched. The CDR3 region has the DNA TGCAGTGCCAGCGGACAGGGCACGGGTCAGCCCCAGCATTTT. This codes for CSASGQGTGQPQHF.

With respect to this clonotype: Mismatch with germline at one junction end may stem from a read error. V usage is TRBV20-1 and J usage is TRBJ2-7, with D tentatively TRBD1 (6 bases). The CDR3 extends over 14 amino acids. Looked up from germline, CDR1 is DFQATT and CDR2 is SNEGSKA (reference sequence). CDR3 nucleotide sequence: TGCTGTGCTACGGGACACCGGAGCTCCTACGAGCAGTACTTC. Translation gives CCATGHRSSYEQYF.

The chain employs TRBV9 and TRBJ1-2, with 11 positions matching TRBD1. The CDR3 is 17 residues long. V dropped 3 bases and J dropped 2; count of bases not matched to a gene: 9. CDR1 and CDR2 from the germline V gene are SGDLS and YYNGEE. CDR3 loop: CASSEILGQGANYGYTF. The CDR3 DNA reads TGTGCCAGCAGCGAGATTCTCGGACAGGGGGCAAACTATGGCTACACCTTC.

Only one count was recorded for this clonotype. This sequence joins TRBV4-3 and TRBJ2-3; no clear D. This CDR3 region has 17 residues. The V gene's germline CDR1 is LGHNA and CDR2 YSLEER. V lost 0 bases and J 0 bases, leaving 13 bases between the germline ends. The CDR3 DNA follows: TGCGCCAGCAGCCAAGACTTTTGGGCCTCTAGCACAGATACGCAGTATTTT. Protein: CASSQDFWASSTDTQYF.

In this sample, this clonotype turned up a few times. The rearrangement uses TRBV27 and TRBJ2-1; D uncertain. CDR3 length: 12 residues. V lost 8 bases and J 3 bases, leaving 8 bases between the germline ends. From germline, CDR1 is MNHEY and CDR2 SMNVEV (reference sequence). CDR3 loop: CASGNDYNEQFF. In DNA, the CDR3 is TGTGCCAGCGGGAACGACTACAATGAGCAGTTCTTC.

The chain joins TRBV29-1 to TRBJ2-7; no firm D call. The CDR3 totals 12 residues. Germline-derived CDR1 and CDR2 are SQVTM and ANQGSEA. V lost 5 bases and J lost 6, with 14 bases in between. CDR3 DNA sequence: TGCAGCGTTACCGAAAGGATTTCCGAGCAGTACTTC. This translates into CSVTERISEQYF.